The rows below give T cell receptor beta chains drawn from one sample of a study of CDR3 diversity in severe acne. TCRdb reprocessed the PCR reads with MiXCR, giving one entry per CDR3 protein. The table includes about 90,000 distinct CDR3 sequences, around 47% detected once. The sequencing sample was made of blood. The source is a male donor with severe acne vulgaris. The CDR3 runs from the conserved cysteine through the conserved F or W. A D gene is named only where the DNA matches it firmly. For some rows the clone size is stated as once, few or many, or as a class when expanded; others skip it.

j_call d_call clone_size v_call cdr3_length cdr3_aa cdr3_nt
TRBJ2-7 TRBD2 few TRBV20-1 16 CSARGTSGRAWYEQYF TGCAGTGCTAGAGGGACTAGCGGGAGGGCCTGGTACGAGCAGTACTTC
TRBJ1-3 NA many TRBV2 12 CASSETRNTIYF TGTGCCAGCAGTGAAACACGAAACACCATATATTTT
TRBJ2-3 NA few TRBV5-4 14 CASSLGGNTDTQYF TGTGCCAGCAGCTTGGGAGGGAACACAGATACGCAGTATTTT
TRBJ1-6 NA NA TRBV10-3 15 CASSPMVAGDSPLHF TGTGCCAGCAGCCCTATGGTGGCAGGGGATTCACCCCTCCACTTT
TRBJ2-3 NA NA TRBV14 17 CASSQGWGFGGTDTQYF TGTGCCAGCAGCCAAGGGTGGGGATTCGGAGGCACAGATACGCAGTATTTT
TRBJ2-7 TRBD1 NA TRBV6-6 14 CASSFGTDAYEQYF TGTGCCAGCAGTTTCGGGACAGACGCCTACGAGCAGTACTTC
TRBJ2-2 NA few TRBV29-1 12 CSVDQNTGELFF TGCAGCGTTGACCAGAACACCGGGGAGCTGTTTTTT
TRBJ1-1 NA many TRBV7-2 12 CASSLGATEAFF TGTGCCAGCAGCTTGGGGGCGACTGAAGCTTTCTTT
TRBJ2-7 NA NA TRBV27 15 CASSPPTGGHYEQYF TGTGCCAGCAGTCCCCCTACGGGGGGACACTACGAGCAGTACTTC
TRBJ1-4 NA many TRBV13 14 CASSLRTQNEKLFF TGTGCCAGCAGCCTTAGGACCCAAAATGAAAAACTGTTTTTT
TRBJ2-1 TRBD2 NA TRBV10-3 15 CAIKGSSGRYNEQFF TGTGCCATCAAGGGTTCTAGCGGGAGATACAATGAGCAGTTCTTC
TRBJ1-2 TRBD1 NA TRBV30 11 CAWTGGYGYTF TGTGCCTGGACAGGGGGCTATGGCTACACCTTC
TRBJ2-7 NA many TRBV4-1 15 CASSQEDARTYEQYF TGCGCCAGCAGCCAAGAAGACGCCAGGACCTACGAGCAGTACTTC
TRBJ1-3 NA many TRBV4-3 13 CASSQISGNTIYF TGCGCCAGCAGCCAAATATCTGGAAACACCATATATTTT
TRBJ2-1 TRBD2 NA TRBV7-9 23 CASSARPASGRAEYGGSYNEQFF TGTGCCAGCAGCGCCCGTCCCGCTAGCGGGAGGGCCGAGTATGGTGGCTCCTACAATGAGCAGTTCTTC
TRBJ2-1 TRBD2 NA TRBV20-1 17 CSALSRGASGGRNEQFF TGCAGTGCCCTTAGTAGGGGAGCCTCGGGCGGGAGAAATGAGCAGTTCTTC
TRBJ2-1 NA few TRBV6-2/TRBV6-3 15 CASSRGVPRYNEQFF TGTGCCAGCAGCCGAGGTGTTCCGCGTTACAATGAGCAGTTCTTC
TRBJ2-1 NA NA TRBV7-9 9 CASSFADGF TGTGCCAGCAGCTTTGCAGACGGCTTC
TRBJ2-7 TRBD1 few TRBV5-1 13 CASSWDRDYEQYF TGCGCCAGCAGCTGGGACAGAGATTACGAGCAGTACTTC
TRBJ2-2 TRBD2 many TRBV28 17 CASSLNGRAISTGELFF TGTGCCAGCAGTTTAAACGGGAGGGCAATAAGCACCGGGGAGCTGTTTTTT
TRBJ1-3 NA NA TRBV25-1 21 CASSESYDSYEQYFGPGTIYF NA
TRBJ2-1 TRBD1 medium-sized TRBV19 16 CASSRTGGMRHNEQFF TGTGCCAGTAGCAGGACAGGGGGTATGCGGCACAATGAGCAGTTCTTC